Below, 30 T cell receptor beta chains from the same sample are listed, as sequenced in a study of blood T cell repertoires in COVID-19. Profiling relied on immunoSEQ multiplex PCR, and the TCRdb table lists in-frame clones only, not all of them. The sample includes fewer than 90,000 clones, about 90% of them seen just once. The sample consisted of peripheral blood. These receptors were obtained from a male donor with acute or convalescent COVID-19.

The CDR3 loop is CATTTGANNEQFF. CDR3 DNA sequence: TGTGCCACGACGACAGGTGCAAACAATGAGCAGTTCTTC. The chain links TRBV10-3 to TRBJ2-1; TRBD1 is a possible D gene (6 bases). This CDR3 contains 13 residues. The V and J ends lost 10 bases and 5 bases respectively, with 15 bases between them. In germline, CDR1 is ENHRY, CDR2 SYGVKD.

The chain carries TRBV5-8 and TRBJ2-5, with 12 bases lining up with TRBD2. CDR1 is SGHTS, CDR2 YDEGEE, per germline. The CDR3 is 15 residues long. The trim removed 7 bases at V and 4 bases at J, leaving 8 bases unmatched. CDR3 nucleotides: TGTGCCAGCCAGGGCGGACTAGCGGGGTTAGAGACCCAGTACTTC. This codes for CASQGGLAGLETQYF.

The chain is built from TRBV6-5 and TRBJ1-1, with a weak D call TRBD1 (6 bases). From germline, CDR1 is MNHEY and CDR2 SVGAGI. CDR3 length: 14 residues. V lost 3 bases and J 4 bases, leaving 12 bases between the germline ends. The CDR3 reads CASSYSQGSTEAFF. CDR3 DNA sequence: TGTGCCAGCAGTTATTCCCAGGGGAGCACTGAAGCTTTCTTT.

This clone was detected once. The genes are TRBV12-3 or TRBV12-4 and TRBJ2-1; tentative D call: TRBD1 (5 bases). CDR3 length equals 13 residues. Between the trimmed V and J ends, which lost 6 bases and 7 bases, there was a span of 13 bases. As DNA, the CDR3 is TGTGCCAGCAGACAGGTGCCTGGGAATGAGCAGTTCTTC. This translates into CASRQVPGNEQFF.

The chain uses TRBV5-4 and TRBJ1-2; 7 bases align to TRBD1. This CDR3 has 13 amino acids. Looked up from germline, CDR1 is SGHNT and CDR2 is YYREEE (reference sequence). V shed 4 bases and J 4 bases; nucleotides not matched to a gene: 4. DNA of the CDR3: TGTGCCAGCAGCCAAAGACAGGGCTATGGCTACACCTTC. It codes for CASSQRQGYGYTF.

The chain recombines TRBV19 with TRBJ2-7; no clear D gene. Looked up from germline, CDR1 is LNHDA and CDR2 is SQIVND (reference sequence). The V gene lost 6 bases and the J gene lost 4 bases, with 13 bases spanning the gap. The CDR3 contains 13 residues. The CDR3 DNA reads TGTGCCAGTAGGGGTGCGGTACCTTACGAGCAGTACTTC. It translates to CASRGAVPYEQYF.

This clone appeared a single time. The chain is built from TRBV7-9 and TRBJ1-4; TRBD1 agrees at 7 bases. In germline, CDR1 is SEHNR, CDR2 FQNEAQ (reference sequence). The CDR3 extends over 14 amino acids. V was pared by 5 bases and J by 4 bases, with 4 bases of the junction left unmatched. CDR3 loop: CASSVGQLNEKLFF. The CDR3 bases are TGTGCCAGCAGCGTGGGACAGCTTAATGAAAAACTGTTTTTT.

The V and J genes are TRBV3-1 (or the pseudogene TRBV3-2) and TRBJ1-2, with 8 bases lining up with TRBD1. In germline, CDR1 is LGHDT, CDR2 YNNKEL (reference sequence). Trimming removed 0 bases from V and 9 bases from J; junction bases left unmatched: 9. This CDR3 spans 15 amino acids. In DNA, the CDR3 is TGTGCCAGCAGCCAAGATACAGTTGGGACAGGTCGCTACACCTTC. Translating it yields CASSQDTVGTGRYTF.

J is TRBJ2-7 and V is TRBV11-2, with TRBD2 identical over 10 bases. CDR1 and CDR2 (germline): SGHAT, FQNNGV. V was pared by 5 bases and J by 7 bases, with 11 bases of the junction left unmatched. CDR3 length: 15 amino acids. CDR3 region: CASSPSGLADWEQYF. In DNA form, the CDR3 reads TGTGCCAGCAGCCCATCCGGACTAGCGGATTGGGAGCAGTACTTC.

This clone was observed a few times. V usage is TRBV2 and J usage is TRBJ2-3; D is perhaps TRBD2 (7 bases). Germline loops: CDR1 SNHLY, CDR2 FYNNEI. Between the trimmed V and J ends, which lost 11 bases and 5 bases, there was a span of 17 bases. CDR3 length equals 13 residues. CDR3 nucleotides: TGTGCCTCAGGGGCGGGGGCCATAGATACGCAGTATTTT. Amino acids: CASGAGAIDTQYF. The full variable domain, rest sourced from reference TRBV2 and TRBJ2-3, is EPEVTQTPSHQVTQMGQEVILRCVPISNHLYFYWYRQILGQKVEFLVSFYNNEISEKSEIFDDQFSVERPDGSNFTLKIRSTKLEDSAMYFCASGAGAIDTQYFGPGTRLTVL.

The rearrangement uses TRBV5-1 and TRBJ2-7; TRBD2 matches 11 bases. The CDR3 contains 16 residues. V trimming: 4 bases; J trimming: 1 base; junction bases outside the gene matches: 7. The germline CDR1 and CDR2 sequences are SGHRS and YFSETQ. CDR3 in DNA: TGCGCCAGCAGCCTACGACTAGCGGGGAGTTCCTACGAGCAGTACTTC. It yields the protein CASSLRLAGSSYEQYF.

The V gene is TRBV18, the J gene TRBJ2-2; tentatively, D is TRBD1 (5 bases). The germline CDR1 and CDR2 sequences are KGHSH and LQKENI. V was clipped by 2 bases and J by 1 base, with 5 bases between them. This CDR3 has 14 residues. CDR3 sequence reads: CASSPTGNTGELFF. For the CDR3, the DNA is TGTGCCAGCTCACCAACAGGGAACACCGGGGAGCTGTTTTTT.

The chain joins TRBV28 to TRBJ2-2; D is unclear. V lost 5 bases and J 0 bases, leaving 10 bases between the germline ends. CDR1 and CDR2 from the germline V gene are MDHEN and SYDVKM. The CDR3 loop spans 15 amino acids. CDR3 in DNA: TGTGCCAGCAGTACAAGGAGCCCGAACACCGGGGAGCTGTTTTTT. Amino acid sequence: CASSTRSPNTGELFF.

The rearrangement links TRBV6-2 or TRBV6-3 to TRBJ2-7; 7 bases are shared with TRBD1. V lost 5 bases to trimming and J lost 3 bases; unmatched junction nucleotides: 7. The CDR3 loop spans 14 amino acids. Germline V lookup: CDR1 MNHEY, CDR2 SVGEGT. The CDR3 here is CASSDRDRHYEQYF. The CDR3 DNA follows: TGTGCCAGCAGTGACCGGGACAGACACTACGAGCAGTACTTC.

The V call is TRBV5-6, the J call TRBJ2-1, with TRBD1 as a possible D gene (5 bases). The CDR3 consists of 19 residues. Germline V CDR1 and CDR2: SGHDT, YYEEEE. Trimming stripped 0 bases from V and 8 bases from J, with 27 bases between. This CDR3 reads CASSLVSKRGLGSLDEQFF. The CDR3 DNA sequence: TGTGCCAGCAGCTTGGTTTCGAAAAGGGGTCTGGGCTCTCTGGATGAGCAGTTCTTC.

The chain combines TRBV4-1 with TRBJ1-1, with 7 bases that match TRBD1. CDR1 and CDR2 (germline): MGHRA, YSYEKL. Germline trimming cut 4 bases from V and 0 bases from J; bases unmatched to any gene: 11. The CDR3 extends over 17 amino acids. CDR3: CASSRVENRGMNTEAFF. CDR3 nucleotide sequence: TGCGCCAGCAGCCGAGTAGAGAACAGGGGAATGAACACTGAAGCTTTCTTT.

The CDR3 DNA follows: TGCGCCAGCAGCTTGGCCGGGTTGAGGCCAGGGGGCACCGGGGAGCTGTTTTTT. Translated: CASSLAGLRPGGTGELFF. V usage is TRBV5-1 and J usage is TRBJ2-2; 7 bases align to TRBD1. Germline assignment: CDR1 SGHRS and CDR2 YFSETQ. J was trimmed by 4 bases and V by 0 bases; bases with no gene match: 12. The CDR3 extends over 18 amino acids.

The rearrangement uses TRBV6-5 and TRBJ2-7, with 7 bases that match TRBD1. CDR3 size: 13 residues. Germline loops: CDR1 MNHEY, CDR2 SVGAGI. Unmatched junction bases numbered 4, after V lost 7 bases and J lost 1 base. CDR3 region: CASKTGQSYEQYF. The CDR3 DNA reads as TGTGCCAGCAAAACGGGACAGTCCTACGAGCAGTACTTC.

This clone was recorded once. V usage is TRBV5-4 and J usage is TRBJ1-2; TRBD1 aligns across 9 bases. J lost 2 bases, V lost 3 bases, and 8 bases had no gene match. The CDR3 is 16 residues long. The V gene's germline CDR1 is SGHNT and CDR2 YYREEE (reference sequence). The DNA of the CDR3 is TGTGCCAGCAGCTCGTTAGGACAGGGGCTCAACTATGGCTACACCTTC. Protein: CASSSLGQGLNYGYTF.

This chain connects TRBV2 to TRBJ2-2, with no clear D. This CDR3 region has 16 residues. Trimming took off 6 bases at V and 0 bases at J, with 14 bases between the two ends. The V gene's germline CDR1 is SNHLY and CDR2 FYNNEI. For the CDR3, the DNA is TGTGCCAGCAGGGCCAGACACGACCCGAACACCGGGGAGCTGTTTTTT. It is translated as CASRARHDPNTGELFF.

The chain combines TRBV19 with TRBJ1-1; possibly TRBD1 for D (6 bases). This CDR3 region has 14 residues. Trimming removed 9 bases at V and 3 bases at J, with 17 bases between. CDR1 LNHDA and CDR2 SQIVND come from the germline V gene (reference sequence). CDR3: CASQRTTGYTEAFF. The CDR3 bases are TGTGCCAGCCAGCGCACCACAGGGTACACTGAAGCTTTCTTT.

The J gene is TRBJ1-2, the V gene TRBV6-5, with D perhaps TRBD1 (5 bases). The CDR3 loop spans 14 amino acids. In germline, CDR1 is MNHEY, CDR2 SVGAGI. The V end lost 9 bases, the J end lost 6 bases, and 20 bases lay between the germline ends. CDR3 protein: CASTRDSWVDGYTF. The CDR3 DNA reads as TGTGCCAGTACGCGGGACTCGTGGGTGGATGGCTACACCTTC.

In this sample, this clone turned up a few times. The chain recombines TRBV2 with TRBJ2-1, with TRBD1 identical over 7 bases. The CDR3 covers 14 residues. With V trimmed by 4 bases and J by 7 bases, 7 bases remained unmatched. CDR1 SNHLY and CDR2 FYNNEI come from the germline V gene. CDR3 sequence: CASSVETGRNEQFF. The CDR3 DNA sequence: TGTGCCAGCAGTGTAGAGACAGGGCGGAATGAGCAGTTCTTC.

The chain combines TRBV7-3 with TRBJ2-4, with TRBD2 matching 9 bases. This CDR3 is 20 amino acids long. Looked up from germline, CDR1 is SGHTA and CDR2 is FQGTGA. V lost 8 bases, J lost 0 bases, and 20 bases stayed unmatched. DNA of the CDR3: TGTGCCAGCCCCGTCAGGGAAAAGCGGGGGGCGCTTCTAGCCAAAAACATTCAGTACTTC. Translated, it gives CASPVREKRGALLAKNIQYF.

The chain is built from TRBV5-6 and TRBJ1-2; D perhaps matches TRBD1 (5 bases). Per the germline V gene, CDR1 is SGHDT and CDR2 is YYEEEE. Trimming removed 2 bases from V and 4 bases from J, with 9 bases in between. This CDR3 spans 13 amino acids. In DNA form, the CDR3 reads TGTGCCAGCAGCTTCCAGGGATCCTATGGCTACACCTTC. The encoded protein is CASSFQGSYGYTF.

In its sample, this clone was seen a few times. This rearrangement joins TRBV28 to TRBJ1-2, with 7 positions matching TRBD1. Germline trimming cut 5 bases from V and 4 bases from J; bases unmatched to any gene: 4. CDR3 size: 13 residues. CDR1 and CDR2 (germline): MDHEN, SYDVKM. CDR3 sequence reads: CASSKQGPYGYTF. The CDR3 DNA is TGTGCCAGCAGTAAACAGGGGCCCTATGGCTACACCTTC.

This sequence joins TRBV20-1 and TRBJ1-5; the D is unclear. V gave up 3 bases and J gave up 7 bases, with 10 bases separating them. The CDR3 runs to 12 residues. Per germline, CDR1 DFQATT and CDR2 SNEGSKA (reference sequence). The CDR3 loop reads CSASMARQPQHF. In nucleotides, the CDR3 is TGCAGTGCTAGTATGGCGCGGCAGCCCCAGCATTTT.

The rearrangement uses TRBV6-4 and TRBJ2-2; no clear D gene. Trimming left V 3 bases short and J 2 bases short, with 7 bases between. Germline V CDR1 and CDR2: MRHNA, SNTAGT. The CDR3 loop spans 14 amino acids. CDR3: CASSEATNTGELFF. The CDR3 DNA is TGTGCCAGCAGTGAGGCAACAAACACCGGGGAGCTGTTTTTT.

This chain joins TRBV7-2 and TRBJ1-2, with D perhaps matching TRBD1 (5 bases). The germline V gene has CDR1 SGHTA and CDR2 FQGNSA. The V and J ends lost 4 bases and 3 bases respectively, with 12 bases between them. This CDR3 is built from 14 residues. The CDR3 is CASSYQGGDYGYTF. CDR3 in DNA: TGTGCCAGCAGCTACCAGGGCGGGGACTATGGCTACACCTTC.

The genes are TRBV5-1 and TRBJ2-7, with TRBD2 matching 8 bases. Looked up from germline, CDR1 is SGHRS and CDR2 is YFSETQ. The CDR3 runs to 17 residues. J gave up 1 base and V 0 bases, and 9 bases lay outside the gene matches. The CDR3 reads CASSLVGGAHLSYEQYF. DNA for the CDR3: TGCGCCAGCAGCTTGGTCGGGGGGGCTCACCTATCCTACGAGCAGTACTTC.